This TCR beta chain stems from a study of early T cells in non-severe SARS-CoV-2 infection. Overall study context: RNA in bulk from unsorted whole blood was sequenced, and chains were unpaired. General study findings and limits: CD4 and private specificities were missed by VDJdb matching, which favored anti-spike CD8 responses.

Individual cDNA molecules were tagged with unique molecular identifiers. MiXCR was run by TCRdb on the 5' RACE reads, yielding one entry per CDR3 protein. The sample contains about 70,000 distinct CDR3 sequences, about 10% of which appear only once. CDR3 length: 14 residues. V lost 5 bases to trimming and J lost 5 bases, with 16 bases between them. Per germline, CDR1 DFQATT and CDR2 SNEGSKA (reference sequence). On this clonotype itself: No antigen is known for it.

The sequenced sample was whole blood. V and J are TRBV20-1 and TRBJ1-5; TRBD1 might be the D (6 bases). The TCR comes from an adult who was a healthcare worker with PCR-confirmed SARS-CoV-2 infection or an uninfected control (not recorded which). CDR3: CSASLGGSDQPQHF. CDR3 sequence (DNA): TGCAGTGCTTCCTTAGGGGGATCCGATCAGCCCCAGCATTTT.